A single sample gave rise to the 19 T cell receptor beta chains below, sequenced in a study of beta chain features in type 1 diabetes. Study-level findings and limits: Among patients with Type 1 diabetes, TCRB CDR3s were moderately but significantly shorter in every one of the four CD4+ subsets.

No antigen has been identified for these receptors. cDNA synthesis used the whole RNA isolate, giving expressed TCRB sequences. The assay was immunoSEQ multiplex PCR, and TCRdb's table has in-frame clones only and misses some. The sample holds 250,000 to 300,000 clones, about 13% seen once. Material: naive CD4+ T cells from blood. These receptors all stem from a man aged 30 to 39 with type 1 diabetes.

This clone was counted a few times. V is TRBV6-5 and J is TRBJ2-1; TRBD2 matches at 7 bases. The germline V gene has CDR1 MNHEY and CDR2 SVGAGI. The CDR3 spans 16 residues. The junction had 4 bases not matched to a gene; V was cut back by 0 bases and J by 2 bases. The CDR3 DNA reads TGTGCCAGCAGTTACTCCCCTAGCGGAGCCTACAATGAGCAGTTCTTC. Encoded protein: CASSYSPSGAYNEQFF.

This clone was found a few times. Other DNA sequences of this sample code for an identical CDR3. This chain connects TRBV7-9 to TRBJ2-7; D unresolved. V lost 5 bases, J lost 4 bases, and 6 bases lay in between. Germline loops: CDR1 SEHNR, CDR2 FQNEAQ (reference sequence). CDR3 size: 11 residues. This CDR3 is CASSPSYEQYF. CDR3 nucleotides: TGTGCCAGCAGCCCCAGTTACGAGCAGTACTTC.

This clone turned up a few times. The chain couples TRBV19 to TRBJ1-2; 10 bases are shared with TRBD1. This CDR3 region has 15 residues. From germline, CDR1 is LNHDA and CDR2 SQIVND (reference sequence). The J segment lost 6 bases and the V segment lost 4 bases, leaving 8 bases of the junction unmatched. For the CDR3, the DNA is TGTGCCAGTAGTACAGACAGGGGGCGCGTTAATGGCTACACCTTC. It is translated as CASSTDRGRVNGYTF. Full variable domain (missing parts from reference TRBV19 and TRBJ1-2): DGGITQSPKYLFRKEGQNVTLSCEQNLNHDAMYWYRQDPGQGLRLIYYSQIVNDFQKGDIAEGYSVSREKKESFPLTVTSAQKNPTAFYLCASSTDRGRVNGYTFGSGTRLTVV.

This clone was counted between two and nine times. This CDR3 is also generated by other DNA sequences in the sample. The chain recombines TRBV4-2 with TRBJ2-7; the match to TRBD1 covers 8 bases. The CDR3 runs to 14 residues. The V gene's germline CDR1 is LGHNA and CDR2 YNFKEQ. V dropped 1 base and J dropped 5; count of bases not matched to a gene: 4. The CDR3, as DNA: TGTGCCAGCAGCCAAGGGGACAGGCTAAACGAGCAGTACTTC. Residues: CASSQGDRLNEQYF.

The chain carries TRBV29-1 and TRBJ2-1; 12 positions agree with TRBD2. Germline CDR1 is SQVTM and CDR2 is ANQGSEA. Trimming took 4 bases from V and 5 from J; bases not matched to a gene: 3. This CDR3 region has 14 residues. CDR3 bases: TGCAGCGTTGGGACTAGCGGGAATGACAATGAGCAGTTCTTC. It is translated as CSVGTSGNDNEQFF.

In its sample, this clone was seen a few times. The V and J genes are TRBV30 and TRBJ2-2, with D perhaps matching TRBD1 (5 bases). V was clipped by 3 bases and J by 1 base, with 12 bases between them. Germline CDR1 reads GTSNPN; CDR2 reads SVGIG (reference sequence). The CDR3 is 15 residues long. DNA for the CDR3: TGTGCCTGGAGGACACCAACAGGGAACACCGGGGAGCTGTTTTTT. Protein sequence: CAWRTPTGNTGELFF.

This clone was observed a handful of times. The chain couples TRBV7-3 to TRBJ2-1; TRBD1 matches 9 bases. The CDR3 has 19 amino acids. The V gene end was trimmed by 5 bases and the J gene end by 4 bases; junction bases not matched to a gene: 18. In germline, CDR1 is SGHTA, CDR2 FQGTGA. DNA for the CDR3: TGTGCCAGCAGCGTTACAGGGGGCGGGGGACAGGGCTCATACAATGAGCAGTTCTTC. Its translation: CASSVTGGGGQGSYNEQFF.

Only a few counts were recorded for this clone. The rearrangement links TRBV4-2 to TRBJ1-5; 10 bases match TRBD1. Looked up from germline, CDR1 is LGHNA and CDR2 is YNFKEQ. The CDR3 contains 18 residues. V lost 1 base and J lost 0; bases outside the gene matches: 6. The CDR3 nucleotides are TGTGCCAGCAGCCAAGGGACAGGGGGAGCGACTAGCAATCAGCCCCAGCATTTT. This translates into CASSQGTGGATSNQPQHF.

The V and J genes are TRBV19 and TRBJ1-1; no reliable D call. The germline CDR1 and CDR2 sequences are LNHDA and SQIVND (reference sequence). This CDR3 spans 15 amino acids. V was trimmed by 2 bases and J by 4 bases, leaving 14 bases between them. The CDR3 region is CASSISGGIRTEAFF. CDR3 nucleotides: TGTGCCAGTAGTATAAGTGGAGGGATCCGCACTGAAGCTTTCTTT.

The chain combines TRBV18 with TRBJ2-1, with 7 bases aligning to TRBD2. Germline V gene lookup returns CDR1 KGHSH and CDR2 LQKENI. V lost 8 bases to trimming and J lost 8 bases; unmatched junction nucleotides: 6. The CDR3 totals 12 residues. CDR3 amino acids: CASAGEGHEQFF. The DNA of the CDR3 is TGTGCCAGCGCGGGGGAGGGCCATGAGCAGTTCTTC.

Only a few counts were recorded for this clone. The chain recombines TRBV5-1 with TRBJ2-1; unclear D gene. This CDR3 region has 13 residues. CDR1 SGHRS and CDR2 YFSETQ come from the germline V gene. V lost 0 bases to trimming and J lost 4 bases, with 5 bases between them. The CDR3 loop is CASSLVSYNEQFF. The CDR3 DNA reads TGCGCCAGCAGCTTGGTCTCGTACAATGAGCAGTTCTTC.

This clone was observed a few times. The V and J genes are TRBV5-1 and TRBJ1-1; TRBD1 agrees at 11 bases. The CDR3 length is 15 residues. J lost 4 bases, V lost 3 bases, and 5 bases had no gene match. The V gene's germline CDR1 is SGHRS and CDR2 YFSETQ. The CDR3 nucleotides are TGCGCCAGCAGCTGGACCGGGACAGGGGGCACTGAAGCTTTCTTT. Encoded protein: CASSWTGTGGTEAFF.

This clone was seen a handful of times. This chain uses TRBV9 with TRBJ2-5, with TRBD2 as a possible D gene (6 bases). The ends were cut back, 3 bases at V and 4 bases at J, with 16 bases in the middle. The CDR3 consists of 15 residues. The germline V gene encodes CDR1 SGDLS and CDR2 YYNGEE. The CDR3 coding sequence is TGTGCCAGCAGCGATATTGGGGTGGGAGGAGAGACCCAGTACTTC. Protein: CASSDIGVGGETQYF.

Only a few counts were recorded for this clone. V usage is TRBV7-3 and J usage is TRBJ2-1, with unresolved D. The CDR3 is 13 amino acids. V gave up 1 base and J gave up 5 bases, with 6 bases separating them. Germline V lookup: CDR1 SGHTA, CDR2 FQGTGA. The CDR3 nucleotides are TGTGCCAGCAGCTTAATGCCTAACAATGAGCAGTTCTTC. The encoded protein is CASSLMPNNEQFF.

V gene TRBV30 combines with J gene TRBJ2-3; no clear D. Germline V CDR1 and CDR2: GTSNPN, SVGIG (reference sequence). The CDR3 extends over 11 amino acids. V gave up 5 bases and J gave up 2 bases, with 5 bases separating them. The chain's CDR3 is CAWAVTDTQYF. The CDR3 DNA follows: TGTGCCTGGGCGGTCACAGATACGCAGTATTTT.

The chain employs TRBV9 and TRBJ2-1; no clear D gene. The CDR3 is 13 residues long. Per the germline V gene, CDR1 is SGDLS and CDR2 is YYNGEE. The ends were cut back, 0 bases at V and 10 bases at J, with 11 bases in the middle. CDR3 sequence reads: CASSVAGSLEQFF. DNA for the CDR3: TGTGCCAGCAGCGTAGCAGGCTCGCTCGAGCAGTTCTTC.

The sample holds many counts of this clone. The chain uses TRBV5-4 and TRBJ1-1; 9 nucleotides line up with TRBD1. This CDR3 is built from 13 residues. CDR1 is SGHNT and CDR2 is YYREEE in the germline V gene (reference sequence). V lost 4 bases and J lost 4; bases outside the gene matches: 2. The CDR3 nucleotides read TGTGCCAGCAGCGCGGGACAGGGCACTGAAGCTTTCTTT. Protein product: CASSAGQGTEAFF.

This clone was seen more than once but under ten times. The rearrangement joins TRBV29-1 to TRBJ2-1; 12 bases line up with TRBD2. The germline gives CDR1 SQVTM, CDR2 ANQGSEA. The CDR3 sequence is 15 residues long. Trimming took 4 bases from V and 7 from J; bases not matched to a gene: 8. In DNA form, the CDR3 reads TGCAGCGTTGGGGGGCTAGCGGGAGGGCGGAATGAGCAGTTCTTC. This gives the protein CSVGGLAGGRNEQFF.

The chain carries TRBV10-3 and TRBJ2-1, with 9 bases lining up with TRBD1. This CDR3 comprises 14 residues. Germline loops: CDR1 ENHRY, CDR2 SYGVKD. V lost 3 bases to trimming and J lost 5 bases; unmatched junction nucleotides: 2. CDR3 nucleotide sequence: TGTGCCATCAGTGAACAGGGGGCCAACAATGAGCAGTTCTTC. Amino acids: CAISEQGANNEQFF.